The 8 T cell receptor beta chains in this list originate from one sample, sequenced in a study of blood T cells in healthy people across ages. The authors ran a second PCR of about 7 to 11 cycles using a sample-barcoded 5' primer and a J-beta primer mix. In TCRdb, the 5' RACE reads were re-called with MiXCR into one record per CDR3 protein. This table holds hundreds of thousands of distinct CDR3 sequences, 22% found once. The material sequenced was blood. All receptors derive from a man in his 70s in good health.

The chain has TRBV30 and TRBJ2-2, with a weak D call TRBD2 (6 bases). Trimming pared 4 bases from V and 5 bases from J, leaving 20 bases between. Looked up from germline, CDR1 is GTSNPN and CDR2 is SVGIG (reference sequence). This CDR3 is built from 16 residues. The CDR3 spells CAWTPFFGSDTGELFF. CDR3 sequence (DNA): TGTGCCTGGACCCCTTTTTTCGGGAGCGATACCGGGGAGCTGTTTTTT.

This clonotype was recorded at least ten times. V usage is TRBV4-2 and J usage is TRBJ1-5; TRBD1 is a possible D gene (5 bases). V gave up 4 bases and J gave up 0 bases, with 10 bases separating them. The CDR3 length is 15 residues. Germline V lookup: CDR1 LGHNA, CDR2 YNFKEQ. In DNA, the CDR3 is TGTGCCAGCAGCCGAGAGGGGTATAGCAATCAGCCCCAGCATTTT. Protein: CASSREGYSNQPQHF.

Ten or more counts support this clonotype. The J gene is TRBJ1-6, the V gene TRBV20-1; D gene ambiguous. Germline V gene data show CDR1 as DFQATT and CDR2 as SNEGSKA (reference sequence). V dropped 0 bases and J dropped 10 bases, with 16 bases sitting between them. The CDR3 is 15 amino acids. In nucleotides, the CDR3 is TGCAGTGCTAGAGAAATGACGGCGCAACAATCACCCCTCCACTTT. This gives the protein CSAREMTAQQSPLHF.

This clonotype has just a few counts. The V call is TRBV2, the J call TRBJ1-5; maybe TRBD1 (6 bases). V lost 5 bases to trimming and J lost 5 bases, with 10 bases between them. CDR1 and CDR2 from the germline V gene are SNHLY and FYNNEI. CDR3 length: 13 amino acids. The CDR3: CASSQGGDQPQHF. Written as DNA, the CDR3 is TGTGCCAGCAGTCAAGGGGGAGATCAGCCCCAGCATTTT.

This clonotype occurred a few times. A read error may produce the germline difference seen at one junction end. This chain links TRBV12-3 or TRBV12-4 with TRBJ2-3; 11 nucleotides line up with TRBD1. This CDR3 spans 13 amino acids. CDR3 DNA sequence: TGTGCCAGCAGTCCAGCCCGGACAGGGGGCTTGAATTTT. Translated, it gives CASSPARTGGLNF.

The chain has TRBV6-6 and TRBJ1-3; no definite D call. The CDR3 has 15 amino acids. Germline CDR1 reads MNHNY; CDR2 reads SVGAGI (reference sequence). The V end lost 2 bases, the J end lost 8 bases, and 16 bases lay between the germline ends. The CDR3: CASSYRRDGGDTIYF. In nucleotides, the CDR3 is TGTGCCAGCAGTTACAGGAGGGATGGAGGAGACACCATATATTTT.

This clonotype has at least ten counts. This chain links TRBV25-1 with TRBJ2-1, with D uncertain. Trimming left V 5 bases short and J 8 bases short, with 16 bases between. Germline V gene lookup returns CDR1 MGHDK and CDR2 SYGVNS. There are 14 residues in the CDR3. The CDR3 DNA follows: TGTGCCAGCAGTTCCTCCTCCGTGGGTTATGAGCAGTTCTTC. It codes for CASSSSSVGYEQFF.

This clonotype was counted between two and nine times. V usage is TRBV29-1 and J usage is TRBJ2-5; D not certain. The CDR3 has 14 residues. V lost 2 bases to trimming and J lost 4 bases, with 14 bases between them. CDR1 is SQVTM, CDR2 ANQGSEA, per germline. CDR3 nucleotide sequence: TGCAGCGTTGAAAATAGGCAGGCCGTAGAGACCCAGTACTTC. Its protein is CSVENRQAVETQYF. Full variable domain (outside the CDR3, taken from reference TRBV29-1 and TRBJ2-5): SAVISQKPSRDICQRGTSLTIQCQVDSQVTMMFWYRQQPGQSLTLIATANQGSEATYESGFVIDKFPISRPNLTFSTLTVSNMSPEDSSIYLCSVENRQAVETQYFGPGTRLLVL.